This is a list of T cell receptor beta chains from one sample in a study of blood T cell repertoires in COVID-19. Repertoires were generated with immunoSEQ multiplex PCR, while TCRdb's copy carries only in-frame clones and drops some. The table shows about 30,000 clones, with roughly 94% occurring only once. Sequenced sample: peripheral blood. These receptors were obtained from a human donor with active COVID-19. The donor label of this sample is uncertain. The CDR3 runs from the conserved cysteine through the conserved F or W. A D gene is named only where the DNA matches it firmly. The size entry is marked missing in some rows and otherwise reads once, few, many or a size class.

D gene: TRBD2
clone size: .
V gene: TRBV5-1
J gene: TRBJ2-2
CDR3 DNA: TGCGCCAGCAGCTTGGGGCTAGCGGGTACCGGGGAGCTGTTTTTT
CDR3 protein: CASSLGLAGTGELFF

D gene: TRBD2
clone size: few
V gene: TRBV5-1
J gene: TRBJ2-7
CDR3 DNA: TGCGCCAGCAGCTTAGCTAGCGGCTACGAGCAGTACTTC
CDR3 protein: CASSLASGYEQYF

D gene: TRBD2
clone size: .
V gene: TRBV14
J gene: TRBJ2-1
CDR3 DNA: TGTGCCAGCAGCCGCGCCGGGACTAGCGGGAGGGCCCCGAAATCCAATGAGCAGTTCTTC
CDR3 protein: CASSRAGTSGRAPKSNEQFF

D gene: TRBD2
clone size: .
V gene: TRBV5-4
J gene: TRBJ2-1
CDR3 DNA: TGTGCCAGCAGCTCCCCCGGGACTAGCGGGGTTTACAATGAGCAGTTCTTC
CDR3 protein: CASSSPGTSGVYNEQFF

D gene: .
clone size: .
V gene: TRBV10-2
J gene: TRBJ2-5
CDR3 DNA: TGCGCCAGCAGTCGCCGGGGGACGGCAGAGACCCAGTACTTC
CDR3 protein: CASSRRGTAETQYF

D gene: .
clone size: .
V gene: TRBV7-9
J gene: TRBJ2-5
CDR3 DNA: TGTGCCAGCAGCTTAACGTACTACCAACAAGAGACCCAGTACTTC
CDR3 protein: CASSLTYYQQETQYF

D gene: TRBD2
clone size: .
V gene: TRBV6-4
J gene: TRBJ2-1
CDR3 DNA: TGTGCCAGCAGTGACTCGGGCGGGAGGGCATACAATGAGCAGTTCTTC
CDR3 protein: CASSDSGGRAYNEQFF

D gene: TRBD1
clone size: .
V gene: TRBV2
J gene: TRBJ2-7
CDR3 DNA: TGTGCCAGCTTTGGGACAGGGGGTAGCTCCTACGAGCAGTACTTC
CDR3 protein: CASFGTGGSSYEQYF

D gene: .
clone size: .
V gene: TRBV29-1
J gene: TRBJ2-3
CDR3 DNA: TGCAGCGTTGGTGGGCGGGCCCCACGGGATACGCAGTATTTT
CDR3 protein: CSVGGRAPRDTQYF

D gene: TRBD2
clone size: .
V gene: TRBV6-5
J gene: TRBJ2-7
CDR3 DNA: TGTGCCAGCAGGCCCGGGGGGGGGCCATTCTACGAGCAGTACTTC
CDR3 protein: CASRPGGGPFYEQYF

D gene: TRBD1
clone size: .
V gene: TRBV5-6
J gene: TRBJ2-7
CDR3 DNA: TGTGCCAGCAGCTTGGTGAAATACAGGGGTGGTGAGCAGTACTTC
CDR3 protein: CASSLVKYRGGEQYF

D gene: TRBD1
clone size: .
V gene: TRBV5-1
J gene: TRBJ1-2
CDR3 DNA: TGCGCCAGCAGCTTGGTCGCTACAGGGGTAACAGGCTACACCTTC
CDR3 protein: CASSLVATGVTGYTF

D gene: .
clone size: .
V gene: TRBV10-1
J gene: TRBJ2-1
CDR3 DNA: TGCGCCAGCAGTGCGAGGGGGGGCTACAATGAGCAGTTCTTC
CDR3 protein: CASSARGGYNEQFF

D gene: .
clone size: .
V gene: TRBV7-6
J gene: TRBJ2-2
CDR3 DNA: TGTGCCAGCAGCCCCCGTGGTAGCGGCCCAGCATCCGGGGAGCTGTTTTTT
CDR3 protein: CASSPRGSGPASGELFF

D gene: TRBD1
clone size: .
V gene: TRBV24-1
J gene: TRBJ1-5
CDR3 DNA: TGTGCCACCAGTGATTCCCGCGCCGGACAGGGCCTCAATCAGCCCCAGCATTTT
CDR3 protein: CATSDSRAGQGLNQPQHF